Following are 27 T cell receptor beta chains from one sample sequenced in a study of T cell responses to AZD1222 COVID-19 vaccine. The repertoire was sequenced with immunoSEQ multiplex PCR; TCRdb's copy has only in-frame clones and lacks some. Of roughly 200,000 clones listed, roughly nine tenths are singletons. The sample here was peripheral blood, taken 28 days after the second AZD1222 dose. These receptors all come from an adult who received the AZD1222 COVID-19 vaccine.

CDR3 DNA: TGTGCCAGCAGCGCACAGGGGTGGGTCACTGAAGCTTTCTTT. As protein: CASSAQGWVTEAFF. This chain links TRBV11-3 with TRBJ1-1; 7 positions match TRBD1. This CDR3 has 14 residues. V dropped 5 bases and J dropped 4; count of bases not matched to a gene: 7. CDR1 SGHNT and CDR2 YENEEA come from the germline V gene.

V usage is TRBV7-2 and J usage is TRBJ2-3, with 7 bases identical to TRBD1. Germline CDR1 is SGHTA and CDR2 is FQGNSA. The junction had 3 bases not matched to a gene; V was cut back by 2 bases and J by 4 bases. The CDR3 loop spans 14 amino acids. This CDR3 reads CASSLTGQPDTQYF. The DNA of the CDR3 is TGTGCCAGCAGCTTAACGGGACAGCCAGATACGCAGTATTTT.

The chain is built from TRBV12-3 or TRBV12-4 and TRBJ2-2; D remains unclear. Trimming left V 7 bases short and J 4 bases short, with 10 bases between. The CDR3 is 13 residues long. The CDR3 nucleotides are TGTGCCAGCACCCCACTCGGCACCGGGGAGCTGTTTTTT. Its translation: CASTPLGTGELFF.

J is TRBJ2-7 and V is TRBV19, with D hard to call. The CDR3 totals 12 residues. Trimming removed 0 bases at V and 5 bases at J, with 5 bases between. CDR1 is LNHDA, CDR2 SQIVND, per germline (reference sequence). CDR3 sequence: CASSIEHDEQYF. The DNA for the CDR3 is TGTGCCAGTAGTATAGAGCACGACGAGCAGTACTTC. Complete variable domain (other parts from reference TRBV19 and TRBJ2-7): DGGITQSPKYLFRKEGQNVTLSCEQNLNHDAMYWYRQDPGQGLRLIYYSQIVNDFQKGDIAEGYSVSREKKESFPLTVTSAQKNPTAFYLCASSIEHDEQYFGPGTRLTVT.

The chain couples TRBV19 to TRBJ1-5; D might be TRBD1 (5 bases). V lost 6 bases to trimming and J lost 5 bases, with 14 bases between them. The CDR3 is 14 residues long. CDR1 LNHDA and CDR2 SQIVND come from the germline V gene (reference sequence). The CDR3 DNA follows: TGTGCCAGTAGAGACAGAGGCCGGGATCAGCCCCAGCATTTT. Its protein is CASRDRGRDQPQHF.

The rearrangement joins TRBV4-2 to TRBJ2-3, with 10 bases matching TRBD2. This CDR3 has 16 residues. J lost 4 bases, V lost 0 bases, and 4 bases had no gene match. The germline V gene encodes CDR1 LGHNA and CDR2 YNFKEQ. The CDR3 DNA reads TGTGCCAGCAGCCAAGACCCTAGCGGGAGAGCAGATACGCAGTATTTT. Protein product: CASSQDPSGRADTQYF.

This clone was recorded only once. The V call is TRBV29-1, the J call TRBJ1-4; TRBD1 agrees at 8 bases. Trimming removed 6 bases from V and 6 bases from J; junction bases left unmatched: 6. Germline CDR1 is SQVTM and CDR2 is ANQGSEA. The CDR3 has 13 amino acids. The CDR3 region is CSVPAQGDEKLFF. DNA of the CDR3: TGCAGCGTCCCAGCACAGGGGGATGAAAAACTGTTTTTT. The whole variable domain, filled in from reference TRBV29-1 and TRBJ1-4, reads SAVISQKPSRDICQRGTSLTIQCQVDSQVTMMFWYRQQPGQSLTLIATANQGSEATYESGFVIDKFPISRPNLTFSTLTVSNMSPEDSSIYLCSVPAQGDEKLFFGSGTQLSVL.

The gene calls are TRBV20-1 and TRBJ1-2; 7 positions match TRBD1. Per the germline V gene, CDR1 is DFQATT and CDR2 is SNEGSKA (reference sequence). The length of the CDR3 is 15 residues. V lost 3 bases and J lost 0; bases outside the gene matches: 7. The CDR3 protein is CSASNTGAPNYGYTF. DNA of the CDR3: TGCAGTGCTAGTAACACAGGGGCCCCTAACTATGGCTACACCTTC.

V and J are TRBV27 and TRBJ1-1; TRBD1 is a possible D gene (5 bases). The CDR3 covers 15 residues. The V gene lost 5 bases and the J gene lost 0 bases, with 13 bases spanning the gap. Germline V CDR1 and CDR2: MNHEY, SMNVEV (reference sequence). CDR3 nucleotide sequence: TGTGCCAGCAGTCCTCCCGAGGGGATGAACACTGAAGCTTTCTTT. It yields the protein CASSPPEGMNTEAFF.

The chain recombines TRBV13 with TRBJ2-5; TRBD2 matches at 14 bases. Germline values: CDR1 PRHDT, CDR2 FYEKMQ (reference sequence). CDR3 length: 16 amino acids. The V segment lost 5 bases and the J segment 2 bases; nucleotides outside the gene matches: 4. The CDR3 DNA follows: TGTGCCAGCAGCCCGGGGACTAGCGGGAGTCAAGAGACCCAGTACTTC. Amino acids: CASSPGTSGSQETQYF.

DNA of the CDR3: TGTGCCAGCAGCCACTTCGGGCCCCAGCATTTT. Encoded protein: CASSHFGPQHF. This rearrangement joins TRBV6-5 to TRBJ1-5, with no clear D. This CDR3 contains 11 residues. Trimming took off 6 bases at V and 9 bases at J, with 9 bases between the two ends. Germline V gene data show CDR1 as MNHEY and CDR2 as SVGAGI.

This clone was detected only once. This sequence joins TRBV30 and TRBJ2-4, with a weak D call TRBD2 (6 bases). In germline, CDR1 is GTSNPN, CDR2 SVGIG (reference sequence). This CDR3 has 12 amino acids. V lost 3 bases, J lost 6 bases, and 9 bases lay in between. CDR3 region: CAWSAGRNIQYF. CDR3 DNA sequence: TGTGCCTGGAGCGCCGGGAGAAACATTCAGTACTTC.

The CDR3 nucleotides are TGTGCCAGTGCTGAAACAGGGTCACCAACCGGGGAGCTGTTTTTT. This encodes CASAETGSPTGELFF. The gene calls are TRBV19 and TRBJ2-2; D may be TRBD1 (6 bases). Germline values: CDR1 LNHDA, CDR2 SQIVND (reference sequence). Trimming stripped 8 bases from V and 5 bases from J, with 18 bases between. There are 15 residues in the CDR3.

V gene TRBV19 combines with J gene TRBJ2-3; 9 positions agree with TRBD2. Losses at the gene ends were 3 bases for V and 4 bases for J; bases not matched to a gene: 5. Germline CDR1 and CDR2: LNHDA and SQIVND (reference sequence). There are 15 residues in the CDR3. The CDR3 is CASSISGSLADTQYF. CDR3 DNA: TGTGCCAGTAGTATTAGCGGGAGTTTGGCAGATACGCAGTATTTT.

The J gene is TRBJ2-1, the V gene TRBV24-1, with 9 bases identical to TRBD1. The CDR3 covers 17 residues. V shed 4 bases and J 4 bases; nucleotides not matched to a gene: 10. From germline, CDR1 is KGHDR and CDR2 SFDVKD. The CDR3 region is CATSDPIRDRAYNEQFF. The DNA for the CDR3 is TGTGCCACCAGTGACCCTATCCGGGACAGGGCTTACAATGAGCAGTTCTTC.

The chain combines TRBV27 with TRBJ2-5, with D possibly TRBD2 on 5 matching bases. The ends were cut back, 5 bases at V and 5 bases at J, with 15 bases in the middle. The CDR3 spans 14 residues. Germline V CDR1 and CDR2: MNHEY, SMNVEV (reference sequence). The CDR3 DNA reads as TGTGCCAGCAGTAGGTCTCAGAGGGCGGAGACCCAGTACTTC. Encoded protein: CASSRSQRAETQYF.

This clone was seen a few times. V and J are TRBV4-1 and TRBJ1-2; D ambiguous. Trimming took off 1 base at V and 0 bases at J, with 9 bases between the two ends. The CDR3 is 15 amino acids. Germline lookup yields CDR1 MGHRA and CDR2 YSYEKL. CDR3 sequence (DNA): TGCGCCAGCAGCCAAGCCTATACCCCTAACTATGGCTACACCTTC. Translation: CASSQAYTPNYGYTF.

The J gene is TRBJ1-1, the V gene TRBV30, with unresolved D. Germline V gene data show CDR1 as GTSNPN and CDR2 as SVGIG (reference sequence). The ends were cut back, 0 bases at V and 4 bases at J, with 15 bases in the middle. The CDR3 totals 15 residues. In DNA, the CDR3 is TGTGCCTGGAGTGTGAAATCGGGCCGGATCACTGAAGCTTTCTTT. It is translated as CAWSVKSGRITEAFF.

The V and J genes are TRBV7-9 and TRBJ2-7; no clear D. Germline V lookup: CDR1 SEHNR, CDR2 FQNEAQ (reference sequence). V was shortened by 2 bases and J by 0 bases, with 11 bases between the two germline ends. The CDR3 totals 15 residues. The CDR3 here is CASSLPGRSSYEQYF. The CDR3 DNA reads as TGTGCCAGCAGCTTACCCGGACGGTCCTCCTACGAGCAGTACTTC.

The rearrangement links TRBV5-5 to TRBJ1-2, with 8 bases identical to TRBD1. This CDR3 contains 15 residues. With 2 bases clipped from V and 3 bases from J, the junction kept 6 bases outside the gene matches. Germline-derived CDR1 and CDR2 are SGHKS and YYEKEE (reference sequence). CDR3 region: CASSLTGTGDYGYTF. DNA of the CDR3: TGTGCCAGCAGCTTAACCGGGACAGGAGACTATGGCTACACCTTC.

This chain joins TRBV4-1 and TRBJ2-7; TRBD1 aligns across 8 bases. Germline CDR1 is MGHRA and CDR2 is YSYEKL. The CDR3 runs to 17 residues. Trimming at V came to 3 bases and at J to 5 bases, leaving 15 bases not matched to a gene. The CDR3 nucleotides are TGCGCCAGCAGCCACTTCGCCGTCGGACAGGGTTTCAACGAGCAGTACTTC. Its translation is CASSHFAVGQGFNEQYF.

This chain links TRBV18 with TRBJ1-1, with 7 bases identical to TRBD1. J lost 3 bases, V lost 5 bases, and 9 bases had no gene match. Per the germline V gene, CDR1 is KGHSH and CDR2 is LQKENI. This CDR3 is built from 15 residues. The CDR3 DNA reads TGTGCCAGCTCAGACAGGGTCCTGGGGTACACTGAAGCTTTCTTT. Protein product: CASSDRVLGYTEAFF.

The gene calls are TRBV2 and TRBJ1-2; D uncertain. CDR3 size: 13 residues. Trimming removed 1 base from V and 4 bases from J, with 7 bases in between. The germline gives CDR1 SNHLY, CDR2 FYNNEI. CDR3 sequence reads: CASSEVRSYGYTF. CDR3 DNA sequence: TGTGCCAGCAGTGAAGTTCGGAGCTATGGCTACACCTTC.

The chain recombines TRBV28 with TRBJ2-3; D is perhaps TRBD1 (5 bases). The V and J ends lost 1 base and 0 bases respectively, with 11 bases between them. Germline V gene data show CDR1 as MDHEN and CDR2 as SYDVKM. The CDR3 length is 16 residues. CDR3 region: CASSLFPWTSTDTQYF. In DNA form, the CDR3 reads TGTGCCAGCAGTTTATTCCCCTGGACAAGCACAGATACGCAGTATTTT.

CDR3: CASSLTTRTGPGYTF. The CDR3 DNA reads as TGTGCCAGCAGTTTAACAACGCGGACAGGGCCTGGCTACACCTTC. V and J are TRBV28 and TRBJ1-2, with 8 bases matching TRBD1. The V and J ends lost 2 bases and 7 bases, in that order; junction bases with no gene match: 9. Germline CDR1 MDHEN, CDR2 SYDVKM. The CDR3 has 15 amino acids.

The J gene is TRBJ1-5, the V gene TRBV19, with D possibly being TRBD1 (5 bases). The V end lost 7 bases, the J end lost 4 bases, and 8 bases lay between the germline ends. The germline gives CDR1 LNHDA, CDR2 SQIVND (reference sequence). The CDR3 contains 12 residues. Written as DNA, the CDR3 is TGTGCCAGTACCCCAGGGAATCAGCCCCAGCATTTT. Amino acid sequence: CASTPGNQPQHF.

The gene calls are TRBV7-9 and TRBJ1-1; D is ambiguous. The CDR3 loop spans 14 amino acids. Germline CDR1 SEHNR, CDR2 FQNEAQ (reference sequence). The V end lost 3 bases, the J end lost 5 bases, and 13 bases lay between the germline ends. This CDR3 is CASSFLPPPTEAFF. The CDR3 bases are TGTGCCAGCAGCTTTCTACCACCACCAACTGAAGCTTTCTTT.